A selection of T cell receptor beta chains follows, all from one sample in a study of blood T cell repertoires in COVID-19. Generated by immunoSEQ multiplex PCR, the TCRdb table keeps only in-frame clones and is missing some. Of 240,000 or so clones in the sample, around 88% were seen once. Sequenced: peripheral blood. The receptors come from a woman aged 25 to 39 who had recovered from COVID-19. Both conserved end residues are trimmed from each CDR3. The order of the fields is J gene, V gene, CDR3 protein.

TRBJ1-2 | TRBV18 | ASSPGTGHYGYT
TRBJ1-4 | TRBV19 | ASSIRQGTSEKLF
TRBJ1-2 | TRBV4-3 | ASSQDLAAGYGYT
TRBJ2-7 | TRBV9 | ASSGWDRGTVSLH
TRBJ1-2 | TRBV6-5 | ASTKTGRDYGYT
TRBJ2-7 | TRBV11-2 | ASSLHISEQY
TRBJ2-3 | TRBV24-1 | ATSDSSTDTQY
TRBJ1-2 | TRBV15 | ATSRVGGQALGGYT
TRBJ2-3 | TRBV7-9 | ASSPGQGETDTQY
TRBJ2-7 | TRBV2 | ASTYRLVSYEQY
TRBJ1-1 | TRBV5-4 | ASRTQGGTEAF
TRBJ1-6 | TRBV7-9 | ASSLGGQLTNSPLH
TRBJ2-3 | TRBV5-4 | ASSPGRGTLTDTQY
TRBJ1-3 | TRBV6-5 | ASRATGGSGNTIY
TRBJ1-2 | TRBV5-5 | ASSFGGQDNYGYT
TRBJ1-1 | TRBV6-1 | ASSEDRGLLSVAF
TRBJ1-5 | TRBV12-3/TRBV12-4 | ASSLVEGQPQH
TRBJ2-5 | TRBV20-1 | SASSGGAQETQY
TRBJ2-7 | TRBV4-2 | ASSQKYPTGPYEQY
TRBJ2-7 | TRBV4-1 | ASSHQTGGNYEQY
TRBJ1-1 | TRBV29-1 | SVVKGGVTEAF
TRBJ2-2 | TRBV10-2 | ASKGQNTGELF
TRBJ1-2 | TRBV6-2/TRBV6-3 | ASSFIPRDRENYGYT
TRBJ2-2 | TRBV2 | ASSEGGTGYYTGELF
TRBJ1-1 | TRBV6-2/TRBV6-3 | ASSYARWTEAF
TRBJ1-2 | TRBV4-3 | ASSQDARGYGYT
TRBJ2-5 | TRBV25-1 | ASSRPGEQETQY
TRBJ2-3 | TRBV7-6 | ASRRGGSTDTQY
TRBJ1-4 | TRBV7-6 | ASSLEAGGTNEKLF
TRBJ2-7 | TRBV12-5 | ASGLTGPYEQY
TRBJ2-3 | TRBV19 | ASSIQGGGWDTQY
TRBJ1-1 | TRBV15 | ATSRDGRTQAF
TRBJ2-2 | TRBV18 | ASSPQIFGGNTGELF
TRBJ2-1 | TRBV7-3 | ASSLSGAYNEQF
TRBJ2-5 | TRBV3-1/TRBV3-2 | ASSQGLAGGQETQY
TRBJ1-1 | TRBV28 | ASSQDSFYTEAF
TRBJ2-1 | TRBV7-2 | ASSLGLGARSSYNEQF
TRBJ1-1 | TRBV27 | ASSPWQGGNTEAF